The 20 T cell receptor beta chains reported below all come from one sample, sequenced in a study of blood T cell repertoires in COVID-19. Data came from immunoSEQ multiplex PCR; TCRdb stores just in-frame clones and leaves some out. The sample has about 58,000 clones; approximately 89% are singletons. Specimen: peripheral blood. These receptors were collected from a human donor in a cohort sampled during active COVID-19.

V usage is TRBV7-2 and J usage is TRBJ1-2; 9 nucleotides align to TRBD1. There are 15 residues in the CDR3. J gave up 4 bases and V 5 bases, and 8 bases lay outside the gene matches. Germline-derived CDR1 and CDR2 are SGHTA and FQGNSA. In nucleotides, the CDR3 is TGTGCCAGCAGCCTGGGACAGGGACCCTCCTATGGCTACACCTTC. It translates to CASSLGQGPSYGYTF.

V gene TRBV6-1 combines with J gene TRBJ1-1; 7 positions match TRBD1. This CDR3 region has 14 residues. CDR1 and CDR2 (germline): MNHNS, SASEGT. V shed 1 base and J 1 base; nucleotides not matched to a gene: 0. The CDR3 spells CASSEGDRNTEAFF. The CDR3 nucleotides are TGTGCCAGCAGTGAAGGGGACAGGAACACTGAAGCTTTCTTT.

The chain employs TRBV27 and TRBJ2-7, with 16 bases matching TRBD2. After removal of 1 base from V and 13 bases from J, the junction contained 7 bases not matched to a gene. This CDR3 spans 15 amino acids. Germline lookup yields CDR1 MNHEY and CDR2 SMNVEV (reference sequence). The CDR3 loop is CASSLLGLAGGDVYF. Written as DNA, the CDR3 is TGTGCCAGCAGTTTATTGGGACTAGCGGGGGGGGACGTCTACTTC.

The rearrangement joins TRBV5-1 to TRBJ2-2; 9 nucleotides match TRBD2. The CDR3 consists of 15 residues. V shed 7 bases, J shed 1 base, and the junction held 5 bases outside the gene matches. CDR1 is SGHRS, CDR2 YFSETQ, per germline. The CDR3 loop reads CASGATSGNTGELFF. The CDR3 DNA sequence: TGCGCCAGCGGAGCGACTAGCGGGAACACCGGGGAGCTGTTTTTT. The full variable domain, its missing parts supplied by reference TRBV5-1 and TRBJ2-2, is KAGVTQTPRYLIKTRGQQVTLSCSPISGHRSVSWYQQTPGQGLQFLFEYFSETQRNKGNFPGRFSGRQFSNSRSEMNVSTLELGDSALYLCASGATSGNTGELFFGEGSRLTVL.

This chain joins TRBV15 and TRBJ2-3; a weak D match, TRBD2 (5 bases). CDR1 is LNHNV, CDR2 YYDKDF, per germline (reference sequence). CDR3 length: 15 residues. The V end lost 1 base, the J end lost 2 bases, and 10 bases lay between the germline ends. In DNA form, the CDR3 reads TGTGCCACCAGCAGAGCGTTCGGGGTCACAGATACGCAGTATTTT. The encoded protein is CATSRAFGVTDTQYF.

The V gene is TRBV28, the J gene TRBJ2-7; 12 bases map to TRBD2. The trim removed 4 bases at V and 4 bases at J, leaving 8 bases unmatched. The CDR3 has 16 amino acids. Germline CDR1 MDHEN, CDR2 SYDVKM. CDR3 in amino acids: CASSSPTSGGRYEQYF. In DNA form, the CDR3 reads TGTGCCAGCAGTTCCCCTACTAGCGGGGGGAGGTACGAGCAGTACTTC.

Only a few counts were recorded for this clone. The genes are TRBV6-6 and TRBJ2-3, with TRBD1 matching over 10 bases. With V trimmed by 4 bases and J by 6 bases, 10 bases remained unmatched. The CDR3 runs 16 residues. The germline V gene has CDR1 MNHNY and CDR2 SVGAGI (reference sequence). The CDR3 DNA is TGTGCCAGCAGTTTCGAAGGGACAGGGGCCAGGGATACGCAGTATTTT. It encodes CASSFEGTGARDTQYF.

This clone was seen a single time. The CDR3 nucleotides read TGTGCCAGTAGTATAGCTCTTAGGGGGGGGTTGATAACTGAAGCTTTCTTT. Translated, it gives CASSIALRGGLITEAFF. This sequence joins TRBV19 and TRBJ1-1, with a possible D match to TRBD1 (6 bases). V lost 1 base, J lost 5 bases, and 20 bases lay in between. The CDR3 runs 17 residues. Per the germline V gene, CDR1 is LNHDA and CDR2 is SQIVND (reference sequence).

J is TRBJ1-1 and V is TRBV9; D is possibly TRBD1 (6 bases). V was pared by 4 bases and J by 4 bases, with 14 bases between. CDR3 length: 14 amino acids. Germline CDR1 and CDR2: SGDLS and YYNGEE. The CDR3 here is CASSTQGQGTEAFF. The CDR3 coding sequence is TGTGCCAGCAGCACCCAGGGGCAGGGCACTGAAGCTTTCTTT. The variable domain in full, completed from reference TRBV9 and TRBJ1-1, reads DSGVTQTPKHLITATGQRVTLRCSPRSGDLSVYWYQQSLDQGLQFLIQYYNGEERAKGNILERFSAQQFPDLHSELNLSSLELGDSALYFCASSTQGQGTEAFFGQGTRLTVV.

The rearrangement links TRBV28 to TRBJ1-2; perhaps TRBD1 as D (6 bases). CDR3 length equals 14 residues. The ends were cut back, 7 bases at V and 2 bases at J, with 14 bases in the middle. Germline assignment: CDR1 MDHEN and CDR2 SYDVKM. The CDR3 loop reads CASTSTGGNYGYTF. The CDR3 DNA reads as TGTGCCAGCACGTCGACAGGCGGCAACTATGGCTACACCTTC.

CDR3 protein: CASSLTQVGNTIYF. The CDR3 bases are TGTGCCAGCAGTTTGACACAGGTTGGAAACACCATATATTTT. The chain carries TRBV7-9 and TRBJ1-3, with D possibly TRBD1 on 5 matching bases. Germline V gene sequence: CDR1 SEHNR, CDR2 FQNEAQ (reference sequence). This CDR3 comprises 14 residues. Trimming shortened V by 6 bases and J by 3 bases, and 12 bases separated the two germline ends.

The chain links TRBV29-1 to TRBJ2-1; TRBD1 aligns across 7 bases. This CDR3 is 13 amino acids long. V lost 7 bases to trimming and J lost 3 bases; unmatched junction nucleotides: 6. Germline V lookup: CDR1 SQVTM, CDR2 ANQGSEA. CDR3 sequence reads: CSGNRDSYNEQFF. The DNA for the CDR3 is TGCAGCGGGAATCGGGACAGCTACAATGAGCAGTTCTTC.

The V and J genes are TRBV7-2 and TRBJ2-5; 7 nucleotides line up with TRBD1. From germline, CDR1 is SGHTA and CDR2 FQGNSA. J was trimmed by 2 bases and V by 5 bases; bases with no gene match: 8. CDR3 length: 15 residues. In DNA, the CDR3 is TGTGCCAGCAGCGAAGGGACAGTTGGTCAAGAGACCCAGTACTTC. Translation gives CASSEGTVGQETQYF.

The chain joins TRBV28 to TRBJ2-3; 7 bases are shared with TRBD1. With 6 bases clipped from V and 5 bases from J, the junction kept 11 bases outside the gene matches. The germline V gene encodes CDR1 MDHEN and CDR2 SYDVKM. The CDR3 totals 15 residues. CDR3 coding DNA: TGTGCCAGCAGCCCAACCCAAGACAGGGTAGATACGCAGTATTTT. Residues: CASSPTQDRVDTQYF.

V gene TRBV5-1 combines with J gene TRBJ2-7; 11 bases are shared with TRBD1. Germline-derived CDR1 and CDR2 are SGHRS and YFSETQ. The CDR3 loop spans 14 amino acids. The ends lost 7 bases at V and 3 bases at J; junction bases unmatched: 6. The CDR3 loop is CASATGTGGYEQYF. The CDR3 nucleotides read TGCGCCAGCGCGACAGGGACAGGGGGCTACGAGCAGTACTTC. The variable domain in full, with the rest retrieved from reference TRBV5-1 and TRBJ2-7, is KAGVTQTPRYLIKTRGQQVTLSCSPISGHRSVSWYQQTPGQGLQFLFEYFSETQRNKGNFPGRFSGRQFSNSRSEMNVSTLELGDSALYLCASATGTGGYEQYFGPGTRLTVT.

In DNA, the CDR3 is TGTGCCAGCAGTTTAGGCCAGTCTAATGAAAAACTGTTTTTT. Protein sequence: CASSLGQSNEKLFF. This chain connects TRBV28 to TRBJ1-4; D gene uncertain. The CDR3 is 14 residues long. V was cut by 2 bases and J by 3 bases, with 7 bases left in between. CDR1 and CDR2 from the germline V gene are MDHEN and SYDVKM.

V usage is TRBV27 and J usage is TRBJ1-2; 7 bases align to TRBD1. J gave up 7 bases and V 4 bases, and 6 bases lay outside the gene matches. The CDR3 sequence is 13 residues long. CDR1 and CDR2 from the germline V gene are MNHEY and SMNVEV (reference sequence). CDR3 DNA: TGTGCCAGCAGTTCCGACAGGGCCTCTGGCTACACCTTC. It codes for CASSSDRASGYTF.

This sequence joins TRBV7-9 and TRBJ2-3, with TRBD1 as a possible D gene (6 bases). The CDR3 runs to 14 residues. The V end was cut by 5 bases, the J end by 0 bases, with 9 bases between. Per the germline V gene, CDR1 is SEHNR and CDR2 is FQNEAQ (reference sequence). Here the CDR3 reads CASSQGLSTDTQYF. The DNA for the CDR3 is TGTGCCAGCAGCCAGGGGCTTAGCACAGATACGCAGTATTTT. Full variable domain (missing parts from reference TRBV7-9 and TRBJ2-3): DTGVSQNPRHKITKRGQNVTFRCDPISEHNRLYWYRQTLGQGPEFLTYFQNEAQLEKSRLLSDRFSAERPKGSFSTLEIQRTEQGDSAMYLCASSQGLSTDTQYFGPGTRLTVL.

The chain combines TRBV9 with TRBJ2-3, with D perhaps matching TRBD1 (6 bases). The CDR3 spans 17 residues. V gave up 4 bases and J gave up 5 bases, with 23 bases separating them. Germline assignment: CDR1 SGDLS and CDR2 YYNGEE. Here the CDR3 reads CASSSPDQGPRRDTQYF. CDR3 coding DNA: TGTGCCAGCAGCTCACCGGATCAGGGGCCTCGGAGAGATACGCAGTATTTT.

The chain has TRBV28 and TRBJ1-5; TRBD1 matches 7 bases. J was trimmed by 3 bases and V by 4 bases; bases with no gene match: 3. Germline CDR1 MDHEN, CDR2 SYDVKM. CDR3 length: 14 amino acids. This CDR3 reads CASSSGGPNQPQHF. CDR3 coding DNA: TGTGCCAGCAGTTCAGGGGGTCCCAATCAGCCCCAGCATTTT.